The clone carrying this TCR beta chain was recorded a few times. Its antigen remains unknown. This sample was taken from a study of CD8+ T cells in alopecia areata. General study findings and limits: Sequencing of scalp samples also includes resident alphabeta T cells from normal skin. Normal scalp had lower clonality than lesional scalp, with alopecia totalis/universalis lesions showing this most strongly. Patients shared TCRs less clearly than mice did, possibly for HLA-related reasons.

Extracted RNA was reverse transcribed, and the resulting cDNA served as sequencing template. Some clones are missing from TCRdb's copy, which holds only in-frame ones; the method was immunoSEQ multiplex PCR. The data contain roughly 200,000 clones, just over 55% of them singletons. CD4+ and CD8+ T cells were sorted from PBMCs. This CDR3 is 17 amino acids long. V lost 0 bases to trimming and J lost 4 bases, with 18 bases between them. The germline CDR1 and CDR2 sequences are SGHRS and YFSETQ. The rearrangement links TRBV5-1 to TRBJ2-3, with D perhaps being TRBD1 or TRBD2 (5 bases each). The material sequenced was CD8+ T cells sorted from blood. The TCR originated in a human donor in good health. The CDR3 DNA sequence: TGCGCCAGCAGCTTGGCCATGGGGGACGGATCGTCAGATACGCAGTATTTT. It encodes CASSLAMGDGSSDTQYF.